The 25 T cell receptor beta chains reported below all come from one sample, sequenced in a study of T cell changes during pregnancy in multiple sclerosis. TCRdb keeps only in-frame clones here, not all; method: immunoSEQ multiplex PCR. The table includes 39,000 or so clones, almost 95% detected once. The material sequenced was CD8+ T cells from peripheral blood mononuclear cells, taken in the third trimester of pregnancy. The receptor source for this set is a female donor with multiple sclerosis, enrolled in a pregnancy study.

This clone was recorded a few times. The chain employs TRBV9 and TRBJ2-1; 9 bases map to TRBD1. From germline, CDR1 is SGDLS and CDR2 YYNGEE. The CDR3 sequence is 15 residues long. V trimming: 1 base; J trimming: 7 bases; junction bases outside the gene matches: 6. Here the CDR3 reads CASSVSGTGTNEQFF. DNA of the CDR3: TGTGCCAGCAGCGTATCCGGGACAGGGACAAATGAGCAGTTCTTC.

V gene TRBV27 combines with J gene TRBJ1-2; D remains ambiguous. V lost 8 bases and J 8 bases, leaving 15 bases between the germline ends. CDR3 size: 12 residues. From germline, CDR1 is MNHEY and CDR2 SMNVEV (reference sequence). CDR3 sequence: CASRRGFGGYTF. As DNA, the CDR3 is TGTGCCAGCCGCCGCGGGTTTGGGGGCTACACCTTC.

The chain employs TRBV28 and TRBJ2-1; 7 bases agree with TRBD2. Per germline, CDR1 MDHEN and CDR2 SYDVKM. The CDR3 is 14 residues long. The ends lost 10 bases at V and 2 bases at J; junction bases unmatched: 8. CDR3 region: CATGAGTTYNEQFF. The CDR3 DNA follows: TGTGCCACCGGGGCGGGGACTACCTACAATGAGCAGTTCTTC.

This chain joins TRBV27 and TRBJ2-5; TRBD2 matches at 8 bases. The length of the CDR3 is 16 residues. Germline V CDR1 and CDR2: MNHEY, SMNVEV (reference sequence). V dropped 4 bases and J dropped 2; count of bases not matched to a gene: 9. Written as DNA, the CDR3 is TGTGCCAGCAGTTCGCGACTAGCGCCCATGCAAGAGACCCAGTACTTC. Translating gives CASSSRLAPMQETQYF.

This rearrangement joins TRBV9 to TRBJ2-5; D might be TRBD2 (7 bases). Per germline, CDR1 SGDLS and CDR2 YYNGEE. This CDR3 is 13 amino acids long. Trimming cost V 7 bases and J 1 base, with 11 bases left between them. For the CDR3, the DNA is TGTGCCAGCGGGGGGGCGATCCAAGAGACCCAGTACTTC. Residues: CASGGAIQETQYF.

The chain uses TRBV5-6 and TRBJ2-7, with TRBD1 matching 9 bases. CDR1 SGHDT and CDR2 YYEEEE come from the germline V gene. Trimming removed 0 bases from V and 4 bases from J; junction bases left unmatched: 2. This CDR3 contains 14 residues. The CDR3: CASSLAGQGYEQYF. The CDR3 nucleotides read TGTGCCAGCAGCTTGGCGGGACAGGGATACGAGCAGTACTTC.

The rearrangement uses TRBV19 and TRBJ2-5, with 8 bases lining up with TRBD2. Germline CDR1 LNHDA, CDR2 SQIVND (reference sequence). The CDR3 covers 13 residues. V lost 8 bases, J lost 1 base, and 3 bases stayed unmatched. CDR3 sequence reads: CASREGLQETQYF. Here the CDR3 DNA reads TGTGCCAGTCGGGAGGGTCTCCAAGAGACCCAGTACTTC.

This rearrangement joins TRBV12-5 to TRBJ2-1, with D perhaps matching TRBD1 (6 bases). Deletions cut 5 bases from V and 7 bases from J, with 15 bases between. Germline V gene data show CDR1 as LGHNT and CDR2 as FRNRAP. The CDR3 has 14 residues. CDR3 region: CASGPGTPANEQFF. The CDR3 DNA follows: TGTGCTAGTGGTCCCGGGACACCTGCGAATGAGCAGTTCTTC.

This clone was recorded once. The genes are TRBV25-1 and TRBJ1-1; TRBD1 matches at 7 bases. V shed 3 bases and J 8 bases; nucleotides not matched to a gene: 9. This CDR3 comprises 14 residues. Germline lookup yields CDR1 MGHDK and CDR2 SYGVNS. The CDR3 loop reads CASSDNRGVGEAFF. The CDR3 DNA is TGTGCCAGCAGTGATAACAGGGGAGTCGGGGAAGCTTTCTTT.

The CDR3: CASSAGTGVETQYF. The CDR3 DNA reads TGTGCCAGCTCAGCCGGGACAGGGGTAGAGACCCAGTACTTC. This chain links TRBV18 with TRBJ2-5, with 10 nucleotides matching TRBD1. Germline values: CDR1 KGHSH, CDR2 LQKENI. CDR3 length: 14 residues. The junction had 4 bases not matched to a gene; V was cut back by 5 bases and J by 4 bases.

The chain uses TRBV4-3 and TRBJ2-7, with D perhaps TRBD2 (5 bases). This CDR3 has 17 residues. V lost 4 bases and J 1 base, leaving 20 bases between the germline ends. The germline gives CDR1 LGHNA, CDR2 YSLEER. The CDR3 DNA sequence: TGCGCCAGCAGCCCCGGGAACGGAATGGCCCGTTCCTACGAGCAGTACTTC. It yields the protein CASSPGNGMARSYEQYF.

V and J are TRBV11-3 and TRBJ2-1, with TRBD2 as a possible D gene (6 bases). From germline, CDR1 is SGHNT and CDR2 YENEEA. Trimming pared 4 bases from V and 10 bases from J, leaving 14 bases between. This CDR3 comprises 13 residues. The CDR3 sequence is CASSSRDPGEQFF. Here the CDR3 DNA reads TGTGCCAGCAGCTCGCGGGATCCGGGGGAGCAGTTCTTC.

The chain carries TRBV5-5 and TRBJ2-7; D perhaps matches TRBD1 (6 bases). V lost 5 bases to trimming and J lost 3 bases, with 15 bases between them. The CDR3 consists of 14 residues. Germline V gives CDR1 SGHKS, CDR2 YYEKEE (reference sequence). CDR3 bases: TGTGCCAGCAGTTCCGAACGGGACATCTACGAGCAGTACTTC. This sequence encodes CASSSERDIYEQYF.

The genes are TRBV27 and TRBJ1-2; D uncertain. Germline V gene sequence: CDR1 MNHEY, CDR2 SMNVEV (reference sequence). CDR3 length: 15 residues. Trimming shortened V by 8 bases and J by 7 bases, and 23 bases separated the two germline ends. DNA of the CDR3: TGTGCCAGCGGTCCCGAGCCGGGGTACTGGAGTGGCTACACCTTC. This encodes CASGPEPGYWSGYTF.

The chain combines TRBV7-9 with TRBJ2-7; possible D gene TRBD2, 5 bases. Germline CDR1 reads SEHNR; CDR2 reads FQNEAQ (reference sequence). Trimming shortened V by 2 bases and J by 3 bases, and 17 bases separated the two germline ends. CDR3 size: 16 residues. This chain's CDR3 is CASSLLRVASGYEQYF. CDR3 DNA sequence: TGTGCCAGCAGCTTATTGAGAGTGGCAAGCGGCTACGAGCAGTACTTC.

The table lists this clone with a count of one. The chain combines TRBV7-6 with TRBJ2-5, with 15 bases that match TRBD2. Germline lookup yields CDR1 SGHVS and CDR2 FNYEAQ. The CDR3 extends over 20 amino acids. V trimming: 6 bases; J trimming: 5 bases; junction bases outside the gene matches: 19. In DNA, the CDR3 is TGTGCCAGCAGAAAAAACCCTCCTGGACTAGCGGGAGGGCTTCTGGAGACCCAGTACTTC. This encodes CASRKNPPGLAGGLLETQYF. The whole variable domain, remainder taken from reference TRBV7-6 and TRBJ2-5, is GAGVSQSPRYKVTKRGQDVALRCDPISGHVSLYWYRQALGQGPEFLTYFNYEAQQDKSGLPNDRFSAERPEGSISTLTIQRTEQRDSAMYRCASRKNPPGLAGGLLETQYFGPGTRLLVL.

The chain couples TRBV19 to TRBJ2-5; D might be TRBD2 (6 bases). Germline V gene lookup returns CDR1 LNHDA and CDR2 SQIVND (reference sequence). The CDR3 spans 15 residues. V was shortened by 4 bases and J by 7 bases, with 19 bases between the two germline ends. CDR3 amino acids: CASSTGGRGRGTQYF. DNA of the CDR3: TGTGCCAGTAGTACCGGGGGACGGGGACGCGGGACCCAGTACTTC.

The chain combines TRBV18 with TRBJ2-7; D not certain. The CDR3 covers 18 residues. Germline V gives CDR1 KGHSH, CDR2 LQKENI. V lost 5 bases and J 0 bases, leaving 23 bases between the germline ends. CDR3 loop: CASSSIFLQTLNSYEQYF. CDR3 bases: TGTGCCAGCTCATCTATTTTTCTACAGACATTGAACTCCTACGAGCAGTACTTC.

This clone appeared once. The V gene is TRBV15, the J gene TRBJ2-5; D perhaps matches TRBD1 (6 bases). This CDR3 is built from 14 residues. Deletions cut 3 bases from V and 4 bases from J, with 12 bases between. CDR1 is LNHNV, CDR2 YYDKDF, per germline (reference sequence). DNA for the CDR3: TGTGCCACCAGCAGTCCCTCCAGGGGAGAGACCCAGTACTTC. It translates to CATSSPSRGETQYF. Complete variable domain (other parts from reference TRBV15 and TRBJ2-5): DAMVIQNPRYQVTQFGKPVTLSCSQTLNHNVMYWYQQKSSQAPKLLFHYYDKDFNNEADTPDNFQSRRPNTSFCFLDIRSPGLGDTAMYLCATSSPSRGETQYFGPGTRLLVL.

This clone has only one observation. The V call is TRBV18, the J call TRBJ2-7, with D unresolved. Per germline, CDR1 KGHSH and CDR2 LQKENI. The CDR3 loop spans 13 amino acids. Trimming left V 3 bases short and J 1 base short, with 7 bases between. This chain's CDR3 is CASSPQDSYEQYF. CDR3 DNA sequence: TGTGCCAGCTCACCTCAGGATTCCTACGAGCAGTACTTC.

The gene calls are TRBV7-6 and TRBJ1-1, with D perhaps matching TRBD1 (5 bases). This CDR3 is built from 14 residues. The V and J ends lost 3 bases and 4 bases respectively, with 12 bases between them. Germline V gene lookup returns CDR1 SGHVS and CDR2 FNYEAQ. The CDR3 protein is CASSLGGAGTEAFF. The DNA for the CDR3 is TGTGCCAGCAGCTTGGGAGGGGCAGGCACTGAAGCTTTCTTT.

The J gene is TRBJ2-7, the V gene TRBV19, with TRBD2 matching 10 bases. The length of the CDR3 is 13 residues. The germline gives CDR1 LNHDA, CDR2 SQIVND (reference sequence). Trimming at V came to 7 bases and at J to 1 base, leaving 1 base not matched to a gene. CDR3 residues: CASKREGSYEQYF. CDR3 nucleotide sequence: TGTGCCAGTAAGCGGGAGGGGTCCTACGAGCAGTACTTC.

The chain recombines TRBV27 with TRBJ2-7, with no clear D. From germline, CDR1 is MNHEY and CDR2 SMNVEV (reference sequence). Trimming took 0 bases from V and 2 from J, leaving 11 bases between them. The CDR3 loop spans 15 amino acids. The CDR3 reads CASSLSTLFTYEQYF. The CDR3 nucleotides read TGTGCCAGCAGTTTATCGACACTCTTCACCTACGAGCAGTACTTC.

The chain links TRBV7-8 to TRBJ2-1; TRBD2 is a possible D gene (5 bases). In germline, CDR1 is SGHVS, CDR2 FQNEAQ. V lost 3 bases, J lost 12 bases, and 12 bases lay in between. This CDR3 spans 12 amino acids. The CDR3 coding sequence is TGTGCCAGCAGCTTCGAGGAGGTAGGGCAGTTCTTC. Translating gives CASSFEEVGQFF.

This chain links TRBV28 with TRBJ2-5; 8 nucleotides align to TRBD1. The V segment lost 6 bases and the J segment 4 bases; nucleotides outside the gene matches: 16. Germline V gene sequence: CDR1 MDHEN, CDR2 SYDVKM. This CDR3 contains 17 residues. The CDR3: CASSHTPRTGFGETQYF. For the CDR3, the DNA is TGTGCCAGCAGCCACACCCCCCGGACAGGGTTTGGAGAGACCCAGTACTTC.